The sequence of this T cell receptor (beta chain) was determined in a study of shared clonotypes between healthy human individuals. Regarding the study as a whole: The small donor group covered limited genetic and exposure diversity. The authors sampled blood alone, and tissue repertoires likely differ.

The study ran the assay at deep level. Generated by immunoSEQ multiplex PCR, the TCRdb table keeps only in-frame clones and is missing some. The sample carries 450,000 to 600,000 clones, roughly 78% recorded once. Losses at the gene ends were 5 bases for V and 7 bases for J; bases not matched to a gene: 8. This CDR3 is built from 14 residues. Germline V gives CDR1 MNHNS, CDR2 SASEGT. Concerning this clone: The antigen remains unidentified.

Approximately 100 million PBMCs per unsorted sample were used for genomic DNA. The clonotype comes from a woman in her thirties or forties in good health. Some clones in this sample may be carry-over from other donors' samples. The V gene is TRBV6-1, the J gene TRBJ1-1, with TRBD1 matching 9 bases. Sequencing used PBMCs. The CDR3 sequence is CASSWDRDQSEAFF. The CDR3 nucleotides read TGTGCCAGCAGTTGGGACAGGGATCAGAGTGAAGCTTTCTTT.